The 2 T cell receptor beta chains in this list originate from one sample, sequenced in a study of CD8 T cells in Susac syndrome. It was with random hexamers that roughly 0.5 to 1 ug RNA was reverse transcribed. MiXCR, applied by TCRdb to the immunoSEQ multiplex PCR reads, yields one record per CDR3 protein. The table lists about 120,000 distinct CDR3 sequences, roughly 94% of them singletons. The sample comprised CD8+ T cells from PBMCs. These receptors were collected from a human donor with Susac syndrome.

V gene TRBV7-6 combines with J gene TRBJ1-6; TRBD1 aligns across 8 bases. V shed 0 bases, J shed 5 bases, and the junction held 3 bases outside the gene matches. The CDR3 length is 16 residues. The V gene's germline CDR1 is SGHVS and CDR2 FNYEAQ. CDR3 in DNA: TGTGCCAGCAGCTTAGCGCGACAGGGGAATAATTCACCCCTCCACTTT. It encodes CASSLARQGNNSPLHF.

In DNA, the CDR3 is TGTGCCAGCAGCCTTGCCCAGGGGGGTTCAGGCTATGGCTACACCTTC. Its protein product is CASSLAQGGSGYGYTF. The rearrangement uses TRBV5-4 and TRBJ1-2; 7 nucleotides match TRBD1. This CDR3 is 16 amino acids long. The germline CDR1 and CDR2 sequences are SGHNT and YYREEE (reference sequence). V shed 4 bases, J shed 4 bases, and the junction held 13 bases outside the gene matches.